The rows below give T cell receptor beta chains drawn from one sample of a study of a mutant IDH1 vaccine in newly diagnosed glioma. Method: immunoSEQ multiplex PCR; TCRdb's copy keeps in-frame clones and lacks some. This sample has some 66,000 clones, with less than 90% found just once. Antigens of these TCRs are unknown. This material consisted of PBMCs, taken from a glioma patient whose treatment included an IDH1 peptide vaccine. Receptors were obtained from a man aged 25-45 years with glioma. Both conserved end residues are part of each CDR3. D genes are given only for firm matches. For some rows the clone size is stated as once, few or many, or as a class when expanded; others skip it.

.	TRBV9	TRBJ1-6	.	CASTDPKEGGASPLHF	TGTGCCAGCACCGACCCTAAGGAGGGGGGCGCCTCACCCCTCCACTTT
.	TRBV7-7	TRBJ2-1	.	CASSSRDLGHEQFF	TGTGCCAGCAGCTCGCGTGATTTAGGGCATGAGCAGTTCTTC
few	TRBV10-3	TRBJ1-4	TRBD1	CAISEEGAHEKLFF	TGTGCCATCAGTGAGGAGGGGGCGCATGAAAAACTGTTTTTT
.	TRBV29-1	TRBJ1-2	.	CSVGGGGSGYTF	TGCAGCGTTGGTGGGGGCGGGAGTGGCTACACCTTC
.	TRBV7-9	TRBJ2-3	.	CASSLVQGTDTQYF	TGTGCCAGCAGCTTAGTTCAGGGCACAGATACGCAGTATTTT
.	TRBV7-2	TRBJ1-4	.	CASSLARTVGEKLFF	TGTGCCAGCAGCTTAGCGCGGACGGTCGGTGAAAAACTGTTTTTT
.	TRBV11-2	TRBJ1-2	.	CASSPRRSTNYGYTF	TGTGCCAGCAGCCCCCGACGGAGCACTAACTATGGCTACACCTTC
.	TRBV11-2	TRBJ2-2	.	CASSLGTFSNTGELFF	TGTGCCAGCAGCTTAGGGACTTTTTCGAACACCGGGGAGCTGTTTTTT
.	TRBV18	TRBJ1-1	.	CASSPKAGENTEAFF	TGTGCCAGCTCACCAAAGGCGGGTGAGAACACTGAAGCTTTCTTT
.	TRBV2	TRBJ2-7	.	CASSENVRYEQYF	TGTGCCAGCAGTGAAAACGTACGATACGAGCAGTACTTC
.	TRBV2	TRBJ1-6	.	CASSGQLYNSPLHF	TGTGCCAGCAGCGGACAGCTCTATAATTCACCCCTCCACTTT
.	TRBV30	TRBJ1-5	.	CAWSAPATGNQPQHF	TGTGCCTGGAGTGCCCCAGCGACAGGCAATCAGCCCCAGCATTTT
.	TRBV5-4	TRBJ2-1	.	CASSLLLAGDEQFF	TGTGCCAGCAGCTTGTTGCTAGCAGGCGATGAGCAGTTCTTC
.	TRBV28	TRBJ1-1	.	CASSLGIRGGNTEAFF	TGTGCCAGCAGTTTGGGTATTCGGGGGGGGAACACTGAAGCTTTCTTT
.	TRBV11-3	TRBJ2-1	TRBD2	CASSLGGGGPYDEQFF	TGTGCCAGCAGCTTAGGCGGCGGGGGGCCATATGATGAGCAGTTCTTC
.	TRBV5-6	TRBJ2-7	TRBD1	CASSPGQADYEQYF	TGTGCCAGCAGCCCGGGACAGGCCGATTACGAGCAGTACTTC
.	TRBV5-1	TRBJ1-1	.	CASSLVGDTEAFF	TGCGCCAGCAGCTTGGTTGGGGACACTGAAGCTTTCTTT
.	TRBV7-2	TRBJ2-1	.	CASSPPGNEQFF	TGTGCCAGCAGCCCACCGGGAAATGAGCAGTTCTTC
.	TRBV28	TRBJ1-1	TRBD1	CASSPRGPGQIMNTEAFF	TGTGCCAGCAGTCCCCGGGGCCCGGGACAGATAATGAACACTGAAGCTTTCTTT
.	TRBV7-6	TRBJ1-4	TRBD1	CASSLRGRDRGEEKLFF	TGTGCCAGCAGCTTAAGGGGTCGGGACAGAGGAGAGGAAAAACTGTTTTTT
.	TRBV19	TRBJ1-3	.	CASSIGPIIRLRGNTIYF	TGTGCCAGTAGTATAGGTCCCATCATCCGACTACGTGGAAACACCATATATTTT
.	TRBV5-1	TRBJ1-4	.	CASREGRTNEKLFF	TGCGCCAGCAGAGAAGGACGGACTAATGAAAAACTGTTTTTT
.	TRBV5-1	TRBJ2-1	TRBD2	CASSLTSGGAEQFF	TGCGCCAGCAGCTTGACTAGCGGGGGGGCGGAGCAGTTCTTC
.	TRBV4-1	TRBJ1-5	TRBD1	CASSRLQGAHQPQHF	TGCGCCAGCAGCCGGCTCCAGGGGGCGCACCAGCCCCAGCATTTT
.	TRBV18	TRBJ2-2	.	CASSPTLMANTGELFF	TGTGCCAGCTCACCGACCCTAATGGCGAACACCGGGGAGCTGTTTTTT
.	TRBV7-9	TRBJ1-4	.	CASSSGQIGAANEKLFF	TGTGCCAGCAGCTCGGGGCAAATAGGGGCGGCTAATGAAAAACTGTTTTTT
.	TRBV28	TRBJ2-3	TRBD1	CASSWDTGGTDTQYF	TGTGCCAGCAGTTGGGATACAGGGGGCACAGATACGCAGTATTTT
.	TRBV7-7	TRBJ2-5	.	CASSLEWGPETQYF	TGTGCCAGCAGCTTAGAGTGGGGGCCGGAGACCCAGTACTTC
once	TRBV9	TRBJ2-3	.	CASSPVGFSDTQYF	TGTGCCAGCAGCCCAGTGGGGTTTTCAGATACGCAGTATTTT
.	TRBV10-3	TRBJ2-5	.	CAISESGEEQYF	TGTGCCATCAGTGAATCTGGGGAAGAGCAGTACTTC
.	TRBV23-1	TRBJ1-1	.	CASSASPAGTPEAFF	TGCGCCAGCAGTGCTTCACCGGCCGGTACCCCTGAAGCTTTCTTT
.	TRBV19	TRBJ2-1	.	CASSIRQEADNEQFF	TGTGCCAGTAGTATAAGGCAGGAGGCGGACAATGAGCAGTTCTTC
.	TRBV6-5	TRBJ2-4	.	CASRPRGLLDIQYF	TGTGCCAGCAGACCGAGGGGTTTACTGGACATTCAGTACTTC
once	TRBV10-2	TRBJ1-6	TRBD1	CASSAGGGQGSPLHF	TGCGCCAGCAGTGCTGGGGGGGGACAGGGGTCACCCCTCCACTTT
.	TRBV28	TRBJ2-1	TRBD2	CASTTPSGGALYNEQFF	TGTGCCAGCACTACTCCTAGCGGGGGGGCCCTCTACAATGAGCAGTTCTTC
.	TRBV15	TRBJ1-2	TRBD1	CATSWGGQGILPSYGYTF	TGTGCCACCAGCTGGGGCGGACAGGGCATCCTTCCTTCCTATGGCTACACCTTC
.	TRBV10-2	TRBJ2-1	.	CASSLGLREQFF	TGCGCCAGCAGCTTGGGCCTTCGAGAGCAGTTCTTC
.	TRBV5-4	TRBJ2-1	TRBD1	CASSDRDRRRSYNEQFF	TGTGCCAGCAGCGACCGGGACAGGAGACGCTCCTACAATGAGCAGTTCTTC
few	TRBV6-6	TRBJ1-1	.	CASWRQSEAFF	TGTGCCAGCTGGAGACAGAGTGAAGCTTTCTTT
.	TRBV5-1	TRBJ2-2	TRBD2	CASSLGLAGTGTNTGELFF	TGCGCCAGCAGCTTGGGACTAGCGGGGACCGGCACGAACACCGGGGAGCTGTTTTTT
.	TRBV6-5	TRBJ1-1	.	CASRTGTVNTEAFF	TGTGCCAGCAGAACCGGGACGGTGAACACTGAAGCTTTCTTT
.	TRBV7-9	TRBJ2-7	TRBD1	CASSLGTGSYEQYF	TGTGCCAGCAGCCTCGGGACAGGATCCTACGAGCAGTACTTC
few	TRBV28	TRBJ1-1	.	CASRDAMNTEAFF	TGTGCCAGCCGGGACGCCATGAACACTGAAGCTTTCTTT
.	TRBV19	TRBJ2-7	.	CASSMTGFYEQYF	TGTGCCAGTAGTATGACCGGGTTCTACGAGCAGTACTTC
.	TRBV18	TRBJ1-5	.	CASSVQGGNQPQHF	TGTGCCAGCTCAGTACAGGGTGGCAATCAGCCCCAGCATTTT
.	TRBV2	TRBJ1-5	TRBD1	CASSDGRRQGLVHQPQHF	TGTGCCAGCAGTGATGGGAGAAGACAGGGTCTTGTGCATCAGCCCCAGCATTTT
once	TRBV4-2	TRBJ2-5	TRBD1	CASSQVWTGEETQYF	TGTGCCAGCAGCCAAGTTTGGACAGGGGAAGAGACCCAGTACTTC
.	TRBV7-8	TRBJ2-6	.	CASSLNTDSYSGANVLTF	TGTGCCAGCAGCTTAAATACGGACAGCTACTCTGGGGCCAACGTCCTGACTTTC
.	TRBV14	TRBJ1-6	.	CASSQDLRSPLHF	TGTGCCAGCAGCCAAGATTTGCGCTCACCCCTCCACTTT
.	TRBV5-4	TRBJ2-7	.	CASSLEGYSYEQYF	TGTGCCAGCAGCTTGGAGGGTTACTCCTACGAGCAGTACTTC
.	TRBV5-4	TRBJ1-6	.	CASSSERVRSYNSPLHF	TGTGCCAGCAGCTCGGAGAGGGTAAGGTCTTATAATTCACCCCTCCACTTT
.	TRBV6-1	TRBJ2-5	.	CASSGAGGRLETQYF	TGTGCCAGCAGTGGGGCAGGAGGGAGACTAGAGACCCAGTACTTC
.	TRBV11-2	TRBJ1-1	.	CASSIQQGAFPEAFF	TGTGCCAGCAGCATCCAACAGGGAGCGTTCCCTGAAGCTTTCTTT
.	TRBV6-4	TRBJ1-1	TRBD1	CASSVTGANTEAFF	TGTGCCAGCAGCGTTACAGGGGCGAACACTGAAGCTTTCTTT
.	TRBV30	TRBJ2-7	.	CAWSFGQRYEQYF	TGTGCCTGGAGTTTCGGACAGAGATACGAGCAGTACTTC
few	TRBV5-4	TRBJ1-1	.	CASSLIGGTEAFF	TGTGCCAGCAGCTTGATAGGGGGCACTGAAGCTTTCTTT